This T cell receptor beta chain was sequenced for a study of blood T cell repertoires in COVID-19 (dated by TCRdb to 2019 to 2021). Context from the whole study: Samples covering the acute and convalescent phases of COVID-19 were provided by collaborators in the United States, Italy and Spain. The prospective study material was composed of cDNA or gDNA derived from T cells, B-cell-depleted T cells, or PBMCs. Deeply sampled blood TCRbeta repertoires from subjects exposed to, actively infected with, or recovered from COVID-19 were included in the dataset. The repertoires were released in a freely available public database meant as a resource for research on the immune response to SARS-CoV-2. Samples were obtained from the ongoing ImmuneRACE study (first 160 participants) and from over 1,000 subjects provided by 6 global collaborators. The sample metadata nearly always contained a de-identified subject ID, COVID-19 status, age in years and sex. HLA class I and class II types, where available, came from metadata supplied by the sample provider rather than from assay-based typing. General findings and caveats noted by the study authors: The amount of clinical and demographic metadata varied by source and participant and was provided uncurated.

CDR1 and CDR2 were assigned from the germline V gene (reference sequence) as GTSNPN and SVGIG. Spanning cysteine to phenylalanine, the CDR3 consists of 14 amino acids. Only the CDR3 region is kept as DNA, spanning 42 bases read in frame from base 1. The V end loses 1 base and the J end loses 5 bases, and a stretch of 9 bases separates them. There are a few counts of this clone. Its antigen is still unknown. One base away there is no much larger clone; base qualities are not given. Whole blood was collected in K2EDTA tubes by collaborating institutions according to the institutions' own protocols. Collaborator samples were shipped for TCRbeta analysis as frozen whole blood, isolated PBMCs, or DNA extracted from either sample type. TCRbeta CDR3 regions were amplified from genomic DNA using the immunoSEQ Assay, a bias-controlled multiplex PCR. In the paper's pipeline: The number of nucleated cells in each sample was estimated from the amplification of reference gene primers within the assay. To quantify the absolute abundance of each unique TCRbeta CDR3 rearrangement, sequence reads were collapsed and filtered. For each sample, productive Simpson clonality was calculated by taking the square root of Simpson's diversity index across productive rearrangements. The immuneACCESS repertoire file appears here via TCRdb, limited to in-frame rearrangements. These files lack a portion of the clones; in checked studies, under half of the deficit traces to unresolved V genes, and the cause of the others is not known. Clonal size and the V and J genes are those of that table, whereas D and trimming came from the DNA. The sample table contains some 98,000 clones; only one count was recorded for roughly 88% of them. The top ten clonotypes cover more than 20% of the sample.

The source is a man aged 55 to 70 with acute or convalescent COVID-19. Sequencing was performed on peripheral blood. The V gene is TRBV30 and the J gene is TRBJ1-6; the D gene is perhaps TRBD1, on 5 matching bases. The nucleotide sequence is TGTGCCTGGAGTGCAGGGAGGAATAATTCACCCCTCCACTTT. Its product reads: CAWSAGRNNSPLHF.